Listed here are 28 T cell receptor beta chains from one sample, sequenced in a study of T cell changes during pregnancy in multiple sclerosis. Produced via immunoSEQ multiplex PCR; TCRdb's table is partial and in-frame only. The repertoire has approximately 45,000 clones, more than 90% of them found once; the top ten carry 0.55% to 0.7%. The source material was CD4+ T cells from peripheral blood mononuclear cells, sampled in the first trimester of pregnancy. The receptors here all came from a female donor with multiple sclerosis, enrolled in a pregnancy study.

The CDR3 loop is CASSQDRGLAGGSSYEQYF. The CDR3 DNA reads as TGCGCCAGCAGCCAAGATCGCGGACTAGCGGGAGGATCCTCCTACGAGCAGTACTTC. This chain uses TRBV4-3 with TRBJ2-7, with 14 positions matching TRBD2. Germline CDR1 reads LGHNA; CDR2 reads YSLEER. Trimming cost V 0 bases and J 0 bases; bases outside gene matches: 7. CDR3 length equals 19 residues.

Only one count was recorded for this clone. V gene TRBV19 combines with J gene TRBJ1-1; a weak D match, TRBD1 (5 bases). Trimming removed 7 bases at V and 3 bases at J, with 15 bases between. Germline-derived CDR1 and CDR2 are LNHDA and SQIVND (reference sequence). The CDR3 is 14 residues long. This CDR3 is CASNPQGFDTEAFF. The CDR3 DNA follows: TGTGCCAGTAATCCCCAGGGTTTTGACACTGAAGCTTTCTTT.

The chain has TRBV7-9 and TRBJ1-3; 7 bases agree with TRBD1. This CDR3 region has 14 residues. The V gene end was trimmed by 5 bases and the J gene end by 2 bases; junction bases not matched to a gene: 3. In germline, CDR1 is SEHNR, CDR2 FQNEAQ (reference sequence). CDR3 sequence (DNA): TGTGCCAGCAGCCGACAGGGTGCTGGAAACACCATATATTTT. This encodes CASSRQGAGNTIYF.

The J gene is TRBJ1-2, the V gene TRBV2; no clear D. Germline CDR1 and CDR2: SNHLY and FYNNEI. The V end was cut by 9 bases, the J end by 1 base, with 12 bases between. The CDR3 extends over 13 amino acids. The CDR3 DNA sequence: TGTGCCAGAAACACAGAGGGTAACTATGGCTACACCTTC. Translating it yields CARNTEGNYGYTF.

This chain joins TRBV5-1 and TRBJ2-3; D perhaps matches TRBD2 (5 bases). Trimming shortened V by 5 bases and J by 3 bases, and 7 bases separated the two germline ends. The germline CDR1 and CDR2 sequences are SGHRS and YFSETQ. This CDR3 has 12 residues. The CDR3 DNA reads TGCGCCAGCAGAAGAGGGACAGATACGCAGTATTTT. Protein: CASRRGTDTQYF. The full variable domain, completed using reference TRBV5-1 and TRBJ2-3, is KAGVTQTPRYLIKTRGQQVTLSCSPISGHRSVSWYQQTPGQGLQFLFEYFSETQRNKGNFPGRFSGRQFSNSRSEMNVSTLELGDSALYLCASRRGTDTQYFGPGTRLTVL.

This chain uses TRBV7-3 with TRBJ2-1, with 16 nucleotides matching TRBD2. CDR1 is SGHTA and CDR2 is FQGTGA in the germline V gene. V dropped 5 bases and J dropped 9; count of bases not matched to a gene: 10. This CDR3 spans 17 amino acids. CDR3 sequence: CASSLLPGLAGGGEQFF. CDR3 in DNA: TGTGCCAGCAGCCTCCTTCCGGGACTAGCGGGAGGGGGTGAGCAGTTCTTC.

This chain joins TRBV21-1 and TRBJ2-1; the D call of TRBD2 is as the table states it, not checked on the DNA. TRBV21-1 corresponds to a pseudogene. This CDR3 has 13 residues. CDR3 DNA sequence: TGTGCCAGCAGCGGACTAGCTGGGGGTGAGCAGTTCTTC. Amino acid sequence: CASSGLAGGEQFF.

This clone was observed a single time. In nucleotides, the CDR3 is TGTGCCAGCCTCCCCCTTGGACAGGTTAACTATGGCTACACCTTC. Its translation is CASLPLGQVNYGYTF. The chain combines TRBV27 with TRBJ1-2, with 7 bases identical to TRBD1. Trimming removed 8 bases from V and 1 base from J; junction bases left unmatched: 10. CDR1 is MNHEY, CDR2 SMNVEV, per germline (reference sequence). This CDR3 spans 15 amino acids.

The chain carries TRBV19 and TRBJ2-1, with D perhaps matching TRBD2 (5 bases). CDR1 and CDR2 (germline): LNHDA, SQIVND (reference sequence). CDR3 length equals 17 residues. V was shortened by 4 bases and J by 1 base, with 17 bases between the two germline ends. The CDR3 here is CASSTGLEIFSYNEQFF. CDR3 nucleotide sequence: TGTGCCAGTAGTACCGGACTCGAAATCTTTTCCTACAATGAGCAGTTCTTC.

V and J are TRBV7-8 and TRBJ2-1, with 7 bases fitting TRBD1. The CDR3 is 14 amino acids. Trimming at V came to 3 bases and at J to 5 bases, leaving 4 bases not matched to a gene. Germline assignment: CDR1 SGHVS and CDR2 FQNEAQ. The CDR3 sequence is CASSFDRAHNEQFF. CDR3 DNA sequence: TGTGCCAGCAGCTTCGACAGGGCCCACAATGAGCAGTTCTTC. The variable domain in full, completed from reference TRBV7-8 and TRBJ2-1, reads GAGVSQSPRYKVAKRGQDVALRCDPISGHVSLFWYQQALGQGPEFLTYFQNEAQLDKSGLPSDRFFAERPEGSVSTLKIQRTQQEDSAVYLCASSFDRAHNEQFFGPGTRLTVL.

This chain joins TRBV5-1 and TRBJ2-4, with 9 bases that match TRBD2. V shed 2 bases and J 0 bases; nucleotides not matched to a gene: 9. The CDR3 totals 18 residues. Germline CDR1 and CDR2: SGHRS and YFSETQ. CDR3 sequence: CASSFGAGGWGAKNIQYF. The CDR3 nucleotides read TGCGCCAGCAGCTTTGGAGCGGGAGGATGGGGAGCCAAAAACATTCAGTACTTC.

In DNA, the CDR3 is TGTGCCAGTAGTATTTTGTTACTAGCGGGAGGAGGATACAATGAGCAGTTCTTC. It specifies CASSILLLAGGGYNEQFF. This chain uses TRBV19 with TRBJ2-1, with 12 positions matching TRBD2. Germline assignment: CDR1 LNHDA and CDR2 SQIVND (reference sequence). V lost 3 bases, J lost 4 bases, and 10 bases stayed unmatched. CDR3 length: 18 amino acids.

The V call is TRBV7-9, the J call TRBJ2-7; D is possibly TRBD2 (5 bases). Germline V lookup: CDR1 SEHNR, CDR2 FQNEAQ (reference sequence). V was clipped by 1 base and J by 7 bases, with 14 bases between them. This CDR3 has 14 amino acids. For the CDR3, the DNA is TGTGCCAGCAGCTTAGGCTTCGGGATTGGGGAGCAGTACTTC. Protein: CASSLGFGIGEQYF.

The chain employs TRBV6-5 and TRBJ1-2; D call uncertain. V was pared by 2 bases and J by 8 bases, with 12 bases between. The CDR3 spans 13 residues. Per the germline V gene, CDR1 is MNHEY and CDR2 is SVGAGI. CDR3 sequence (DNA): TGTGCCAGCAGTTACGACGGGGTACAGGGCTACACCTTC. This encodes CASSYDGVQGYTF.

This clone was counted a single time. V and J are TRBV30 and TRBJ2-3, with D perhaps matching TRBD2 (6 bases). This CDR3 region has 14 residues. V was shortened by 3 bases and J by 3 bases, with 13 bases between the two germline ends. Germline lookup yields CDR1 GTSNPN and CDR2 SVGIG (reference sequence). DNA for the CDR3: TGTGCCTGGAGGAGACTAGACCGAACAGATACGCAGTATTTT. Translation: CAWRRLDRTDTQYF.

The rearrangement uses TRBV27 and TRBJ2-7, with 9 bases that match TRBD2. The CDR3 has 15 amino acids. After removal of 4 bases from V and 1 base from J, the junction contained 5 bases not matched to a gene. Germline V gives CDR1 MNHEY, CDR2 SMNVEV (reference sequence). CDR3 in DNA: TGTGCCAGCAGTTCGCGTGGACTAGCGTCCTACGAGCAGTACTTC. This gives the protein CASSSRGLASYEQYF.

The V gene is TRBV5-6, the J gene TRBJ2-1, with 11 positions matching TRBD1. With V trimmed by 5 bases and J by 7 bases, 11 bases remained unmatched. This CDR3 spans 16 amino acids. CDR1 and CDR2 from the germline V gene are SGHDT and YYEEEE. This CDR3 is CASSFRRDRGNNEQFF. CDR3 DNA sequence: TGTGCCAGCAGTTTCAGGAGGGACAGGGGGAATAATGAGCAGTTCTTC.

J is TRBJ1-1 and V is TRBV11-1, with 9 bases matching TRBD1. CDR3 length: 15 residues. Germline trimming cut 5 bases from V and 3 bases from J; bases unmatched to any gene: 7. The germline CDR1 and CDR2 sequences are SGHAT and FQDESV (reference sequence). Here the CDR3 DNA reads TGTGCCAGCAGCCCCAGGACAGGGGCATACACTGAAGCTTTCTTT. It encodes CASSPRTGAYTEAFF.

This clone was recorded only once. J is TRBJ2-1 and V is TRBV19; 9 bases line up with TRBD1. The germline V gene encodes CDR1 LNHDA and CDR2 SQIVND (reference sequence). The junction had 1 base not matched to a gene; V was cut back by 1 base and J by 9 bases. This CDR3 contains 13 residues. The CDR3 DNA follows: TGTGCCAGTAGTATAGGGACAGGGGTTGAGCAGTTCTTC. It yields the protein CASSIGTGVEQFF.

Note on this clone: In the same sample, other DNA sequences code for this CDR3. This chain links TRBV6-1 with TRBJ2-7, with D hard to call. The CDR3 sequence is 12 residues long. Between the trimmed V and J ends, which lost 6 bases and 4 bases, there was a span of 10 bases. Per germline, CDR1 MNHNS and CDR2 SASEGT. The DNA of the CDR3 is TGTGCCAGCAGGGCTCCTTTGTACGAGCAGTACTTC. Translating it yields CASRAPLYEQYF.

The chain uses TRBV29-1 and TRBJ2-5, with 8 bases identical to TRBD1. V trimming: 4 bases; J trimming: 4 bases; junction bases outside the gene matches: 5. The CDR3 runs to 13 residues. The V gene's germline CDR1 is SQVTM and CDR2 ANQGSEA. The CDR3 loop reads CSVAQQGGETQYF. CDR3 nucleotide sequence: TGCAGCGTTGCCCAACAGGGGGGAGAGACCCAGTACTTC.

V usage is TRBV9 and J usage is TRBJ2-7; perhaps TRBD1 as D (5 bases). The CDR3 has 15 amino acids. V lost 0 bases, J lost 7 bases, and 17 bases lay in between. Germline V gene sequence: CDR1 SGDLS, CDR2 YYNGEE. The CDR3 protein is CASSVGGSAGWEQYF. DNA of the CDR3: TGTGCCAGCAGCGTAGGAGGTTCGGCAGGGTGGGAGCAGTACTTC.

CDR3 nucleotides: TGTGCCAGCAGCGTAGGGACAGGTGGTGAAAAACTGTTTTTT. Residues: CASSVGTGGEKLFF. The chain joins TRBV9 to TRBJ1-4, with TRBD1 identical over 7 bases. This CDR3 spans 14 amino acids. Per the germline V gene, CDR1 is SGDLS and CDR2 is YYNGEE. The junction had 3 bases not matched to a gene; V was cut back by 0 bases and J by 7 bases.

This clone showed up just a few times. V and J are TRBV5-1 and TRBJ2-7; no definite D call. This CDR3 is 13 amino acids long. Trimming stripped 4 bases from V and 2 bases from J, with 10 bases between. CDR1 and CDR2 from the germline V gene are SGHRS and YFSETQ. The CDR3 coding sequence is TGCGCCAGCAGCACAAGTCAGACCTACGAGCAGTACTTC. Amino acids: CASSTSQTYEQYF.

The genes are TRBV5-5 and TRBJ1-4; TRBD1 matches 8 bases. V lost 2 bases and J lost 0; bases outside the gene matches: 3. The CDR3 consists of 16 residues. In germline, CDR1 is SGHKS, CDR2 YYEKEE (reference sequence). The CDR3 DNA reads as TGTGCCAGCAGCTTTCCAGGGGGCGCAACTAATGAAAAACTGTTTTTT. It yields the protein CASSFPGGATNEKLFF.

This chain uses TRBV18 with TRBJ1-5, with 10 bases identical to TRBD1. The trim removed 6 bases at V and 4 bases at J, leaving 6 bases unmatched. Germline V gene lookup returns CDR1 KGHSH and CDR2 LQKENI. This CDR3 region has 15 residues. The CDR3 DNA follows: TGTGCCAGCTCGGGGGGACAGGGGAGGAATCAGCCCCAGCATTTT. This encodes CASSGGQGRNQPQHF.

The rearrangement joins TRBV4-2 to TRBJ2-7, with 13 bases fitting TRBD2. Germline V gene sequence: CDR1 LGHNA, CDR2 YNFKEQ. V shed 4 bases and J 5 bases; nucleotides not matched to a gene: 11. This CDR3 has 17 residues. The CDR3 loop is CASSPAGGLAGIDEQYF. In DNA, the CDR3 is TGTGCCAGCAGCCCTGCGGGGGGACTAGCGGGAATCGACGAGCAGTACTTC.

The chain uses TRBV5-4 and TRBJ2-6; no reliable D call. The CDR3 is 14 residues long. Germline loops: CDR1 SGHNT, CDR2 YYREEE (reference sequence). Trimming left V 2 bases short and J 3 bases short, with 6 bases between. The CDR3 protein is CASSFLFGANVLTF. DNA of the CDR3: TGTGCCAGCAGCTTCCTATTTGGGGCCAACGTCCTGACTTTC.